This T cell receptor beta chain was identified in a study of regulatory T cells in long-lasting Graves disease. Study results and limitations: Lower TCR diversity characterized persistent Graves' patients relative to newly diagnosed patients. Public clonotype sharing was higher in persistent than newly diagnosed patients.

Regarding time point: persistent/refractory GD, antithyroid drugs over 5 years with positive TRAb. With RNA extracted from PBMCs as input, the TCR library was made. Arm-PCR of CDR3 regions and iRepertoire HTBI primers were used to build TCR beta libraries. Original handling: Samples collectively showed 62 TRBV and approximately 14 TRBJ segments. MiXCR, applied by TCRdb to the multiplex PCR reads, yields one record per CDR3 protein. These V and J calls derive from TCRdb rather than the authors' analysis. The table includes 350,000 to 500,000 distinct CDR3 sequences, 21% detected once. This clonotype has a handful of counts. Antigen unknown. The TCR comes from a female donor with Graves disease. The material was peripheral blood mononuclear cells (PBMCs), obtained when the disease was refractory, from a patient treated with antithyroid drugs.

The CDR3 region has the DNA TGTGCCAGCAGCTCCCTCAGGTCCGTGACTGGACCCTCACCCCTCCACTTT. It codes for CASSSLRSVTGPSPLHF. The chain employs TRBV7-2 and TRBJ1-6; D call uncertain. V was shortened by 4 bases and J by 10 bases, with 23 bases between the two germline ends. CDR1 is SGHTA, CDR2 FQGNSA, per germline. CDR3 length: 17 amino acids. Variable domain in full (rest from reference TRBV7-2 and TRBJ1-6): GAGVSQSPSNKVTEKGKDVELRCDPISGHTALYWYRQSLGQGLEFLIYFQGNSAPDKSGLPSDRFSAERTGGSVSTLTIQRTQQEDSAVYLCASSSLRSVTGPSPLHFGNGTRLTVT.